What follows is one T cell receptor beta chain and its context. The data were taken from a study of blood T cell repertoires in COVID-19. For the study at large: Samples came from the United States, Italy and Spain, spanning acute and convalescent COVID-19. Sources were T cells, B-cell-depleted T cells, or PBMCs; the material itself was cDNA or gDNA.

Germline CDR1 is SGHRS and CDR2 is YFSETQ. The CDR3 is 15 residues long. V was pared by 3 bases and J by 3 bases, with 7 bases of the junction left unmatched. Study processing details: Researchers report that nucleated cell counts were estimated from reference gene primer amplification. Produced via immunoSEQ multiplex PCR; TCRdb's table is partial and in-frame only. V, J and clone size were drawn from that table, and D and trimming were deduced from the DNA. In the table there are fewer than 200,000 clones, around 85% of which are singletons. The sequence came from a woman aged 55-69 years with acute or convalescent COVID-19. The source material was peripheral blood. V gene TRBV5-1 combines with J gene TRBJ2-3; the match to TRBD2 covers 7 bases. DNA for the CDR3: TGCGCCAGCAGCTCTAGCGGAGTTGAAACAGATACGCAGTATTTT. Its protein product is CASSSSGVETDTQYF.